The 29 T cell receptor beta chains below were found in one sample sequenced in a study of blood T cell repertoires in COVID-19. Data came from immunoSEQ multiplex PCR; TCRdb stores just in-frame clones and leaves some out. Among more than 80,000 clones listed, approximately 88% were seen once. The source material was peripheral blood. Source of these receptors: a man older than 75 with acute or convalescent COVID-19.

This clone was detected only a few times. The chain uses TRBV9 and TRBJ2-1; perhaps TRBD2 as D (6 bases). Trimming stripped 4 bases from V and 2 bases from J, with 22 bases between. From germline, CDR1 is SGDLS and CDR2 YYNGEE. This CDR3 contains 18 residues. The CDR3 spells CASSPGGVAQRTYNEQFF. In nucleotides, the CDR3 is TGTGCCAGCAGCCCCGGGGGTGTAGCTCAAAGAACCTACAATGAGCAGTTCTTC.

J is TRBJ2-3 and V is TRBV6-5; 13 bases line up with TRBD2. The CDR3 spans 14 residues. CDR1 is MNHEY and CDR2 is SVGAGI in the germline V gene. V shed 11 bases and J 4 bases; nucleotides not matched to a gene: 6. For the CDR3, the DNA is TGTGCCGGTCGACTAGCGGGGGGCTCAGATACGCAGTATTTT. Its protein is CAGRLAGGSDTQYF.

This sequence joins TRBV28 and TRBJ2-5; TRBD2 matches 13 bases. Losses at the gene ends were 6 bases for V and 14 bases for J; bases not matched to a gene: 6. The CDR3 is 12 residues long. Germline V CDR1 and CDR2: MDHEN, SYDVKM. CDR3 sequence reads: CASRGTSGISYF. Here the CDR3 DNA reads TGTGCCAGCAGGGGGACTAGCGGGATATCATACTTC.

This rearrangement joins TRBV6-5 to TRBJ1-1, with D perhaps matching TRBD1 (6 bases). V was cut by 6 bases and J by 4 bases, with 12 bases left in between. CDR1 MNHEY and CDR2 SVGAGI come from the germline V gene. The CDR3 totals 13 residues. DNA for the CDR3: TGTGCCAGCAGGGCCGACAGGAGCACTGAAGCTTTCTTT. Translated: CASRADRSTEAFF.

This chain connects TRBV9 to TRBJ1-4; 9 bases match TRBD1. V gave up 3 bases and J gave up 7 bases; unmatched junction bases: 7. The CDR3 is made up of 15 amino acids. The V gene's germline CDR1 is SGDLS and CDR2 YYNGEE. The CDR3 DNA sequence: TGTGCCAGCAGCGCAACCACAGGGGGCGGTGAAAAACTGTTTTTT. This codes for CASSATTGGGEKLFF.

The J gene is TRBJ2-3, the V gene TRBV5-6; 9 bases are a match to TRBD1. Germline lookup yields CDR1 SGHDT and CDR2 YYEEEE. This CDR3 has 14 amino acids. V was pared by 4 bases and J by 6 bases, with 6 bases of the junction left unmatched. CDR3 region: CASSPDRGADTQYF. As DNA, the CDR3 is TGTGCCAGCAGCCCGGACAGGGGAGCGGATACGCAGTATTTT.

The gene calls are TRBV28 and TRBJ1-1; D ambiguous. From germline, CDR1 is MDHEN and CDR2 SYDVKM. The V gene lost 6 bases and the J gene lost 3 bases, with 14 bases spanning the gap. CDR3 size: 14 residues. CDR3: CASRPLGWYTEAFF. Written as DNA, the CDR3 is TGTGCCAGCAGACCCCTCGGGTGGTACACTGAAGCTTTCTTT.

This chain joins TRBV5-1 and TRBJ2-7, with 8 positions matching TRBD1. This CDR3 has 14 amino acids. Trimming took 0 bases from V and 4 from J; bases not matched to a gene: 3. The germline gives CDR1 SGHRS, CDR2 YFSETQ. The CDR3 loop reads CASSLGQGQYEQYF. The CDR3 DNA follows: TGCGCCAGCAGCTTGGGACAGGGGCAATACGAGCAGTACTTC.

This rearrangement joins TRBV18 to TRBJ2-7, with TRBD2 matching over 10 bases. Germline CDR1 and CDR2: KGHSH and LQKENI. The trim removed 4 bases at V and 2 bases at J, leaving 8 bases unmatched. This CDR3 has 16 amino acids. As DNA, the CDR3 is TGTGCCAGCTCACTGGGACTAGCGAACCAGGCCTACGAGCAGTACTTC. This codes for CASSLGLANQAYEQYF. The full variable domain, rest sourced from reference TRBV18 and TRBJ2-7, is NAGVMQNPRHLVRRRGQEARLRCSPMKGHSHVYWYRQLPEEGLKFMVYLQKENIIDESGMPKERFSAEFPKEGPSILRIQQVVRGDSAAYFCASSLGLANQAYEQYFGPGTRLTVT.

This chain connects TRBV29-1 to TRBJ2-5, with 9 bases lining up with TRBD1. From germline, CDR1 is SQVTM and CDR2 ANQGSEA. The CDR3 is 14 amino acids. The V segment lost 5 bases and the J segment 1 base; nucleotides outside the gene matches: 5. The CDR3 nucleotides are TGCAGCGTTTCGGACAGGGGTGGCCAAGAGACCCAGTACTTC. This sequence encodes CSVSDRGGQETQYF. Supplemented by reference TRBV29-1 and TRBJ2-5, the full variable domain reads SAVISQKPSRDICQRGTSLTIQCQVDSQVTMMFWYRQQPGQSLTLIATANQGSEATYESGFVIDKFPISRPNLTFSTLTVSNMSPEDSSIYLCSVSDRGGQETQYFGPGTRLLVL.

This clone was detected a few times. This chain joins TRBV9 and TRBJ2-1; D perhaps matches TRBD2 (5 bases). Deletions cut 3 bases from V and 0 bases from J, with 16 bases between. Germline V gene sequence: CDR1 SGDLS, CDR2 YYNGEE. The CDR3 has 17 amino acids. CDR3 bases: TGTGCCAGCAGCGAAAGCGAGCCGGGGAGCTCCTACAATGAGCAGTTCTTC. This translates into CASSESEPGSSYNEQFF.

V is TRBV19 and J is TRBJ1-4; D gene unclear. The CDR3 spans 15 residues. Trimming stripped 3 bases from V and 8 bases from J, with 16 bases between. The V gene's germline CDR1 is LNHDA and CDR2 SQIVND (reference sequence). CDR3 DNA sequence: TGTGCCAGTAGTATCGGCGGGCGGTTAGCGGAAAAACTGTTTTTT. Amino acid sequence: CASSIGGRLAEKLFF.

The chain recombines TRBV5-1 with TRBJ1-6; 9 nucleotides match TRBD1. V dropped 5 bases and J dropped 3; count of bases not matched to a gene: 6. CDR3 length equals 16 residues. Per germline, CDR1 SGHRS and CDR2 YFSETQ. Here the CDR3 DNA reads TGCGCCAGCAGAGGTGGACAGGGGAACTATAATTCACCCCTCCACTTT. Protein product: CASRGGQGNYNSPLHF.

The chain couples TRBV3-1 (or the pseudogene TRBV3-2) to TRBJ2-2; D not resolved. From germline, CDR1 is LGHDT and CDR2 YNNKEL (reference sequence). The CDR3 has 14 amino acids. The V end was cut by 2 bases, the J end by 8 bases, with 12 bases between. CDR3: CASSQSPALGELFF. The CDR3 DNA sequence: TGTGCCAGCAGCCAAAGCCCAGCGTTGGGGGAGCTGTTTTTT.

The CDR3 DNA reads TGTGCCAGCAGCTTAGCAGGGGATAATCAAGAGACCCAGTACTTC. Translating it yields CASSLAGDNQETQYF. V is TRBV7-2 and J is TRBJ2-5; a weak D match, TRBD1 (5 bases). This CDR3 is 15 amino acids long. The V end was cut by 0 bases, the J end by 2 bases, with 10 bases between. Germline CDR1 reads SGHTA; CDR2 reads FQGNSA. The full variable domain, with the rest looked up from reference TRBV7-2 and TRBJ2-5, is GAGVSQSPSNKVTEKGKDVELRCDPISGHTALYWYRQSLGQGLEFLIYFQGNSAPDKSGLPSDRFSAERTGGSVSTLTIQRTQQEDSAVYLCASSLAGDNQETQYFGPGTRLLVL.

V is TRBV10-3 and J is TRBJ1-4; 7 bases are shared with TRBD1. The CDR3 has 16 amino acids. Germline V gene data show CDR1 as ENHRY and CDR2 as SYGVKD. Trimming cost V 0 bases and J 7 bases; bases outside gene matches: 8. Written as DNA, the CDR3 is TGTGCCATCAGTGAGTCGAGGGACAGCAGGGGTGAAAAACTGTTTTTT. Translation gives CAISESRDSRGEKLFF.

The chain employs TRBV7-2 and TRBJ1-4; TRBD1 might be the D (6 bases). The germline V gene has CDR1 SGHTA and CDR2 FQGNSA. This CDR3 has 17 residues. Trimming cost V 1 base and J 4 bases, with 16 bases left between them. CDR3 nucleotides: TGTGCCAGCAGCTTAGGATTCAGGACAGAGATTAATGAAAAACTGTTTTTT. This codes for CASSLGFRTEINEKLFF.

This rearrangement joins TRBV11-2 to TRBJ1-5; 7 bases map to TRBD1. Germline CDR1 SGHAT, CDR2 FQNNGV. The CDR3 has 18 residues. Trimming at V came to 5 bases and at J to 0 bases, leaving 13 bases not matched to a gene. CDR3 in amino acids: CASSRDSHLDYSNQPQHF. CDR3 bases: TGTGCCAGCAGCCGGGACAGCCACCTTGATTATAGCAATCAGCCCCAGCATTTT. The entire variable domain, with the rest obtained from reference TRBV11-2 and TRBJ1-5, is as follows: EAGVAQSPRYKIIEKRQSVAFWCNPISGHATLYWYQQILGQGPKLLIQFQNNGVVDDSQLPKDRFSAERLKGVDSTLKIQPAKLEDSAVYLCASSRDSHLDYSNQPQHFGDGTRLSIL.

This chain joins TRBV30 and TRBJ2-1; D possibly corresponds to TRBD2 (5 bases). With 0 bases removed from V and 1 base from J, the gap between germline ends came to 16 bases. Germline V gene lookup returns CDR1 GTSNPN and CDR2 SVGIG (reference sequence). The CDR3 has 17 amino acids. CDR3 in DNA: TGTGCCTGGAGTGTACTGCGGACTGTTCGTTCCTACAATGAGCAGTTCTTC. Translation: CAWSVLRTVRSYNEQFF.

The V and J genes are TRBV27 and TRBJ1-2; TRBD1 agrees at 9 bases. V dropped 4 bases and J dropped 4; count of bases not matched to a gene: 10. The length of the CDR3 is 16 residues. The germline V gene has CDR1 MNHEY and CDR2 SMNVEV (reference sequence). The CDR3: CASSSPGQGLSYGYTF. DNA of the CDR3: TGTGCCAGCAGTTCCCCGGGACAGGGTCTTAGCTATGGCTACACCTTC.

The V call is TRBV29-1, the J call TRBJ2-7, with 14 bases identical to TRBD2. The J segment lost 6 bases and the V segment lost 4 bases, leaving 2 bases of the junction unmatched. The germline V gene has CDR1 SQVTM and CDR2 ANQGSEA. The CDR3 consists of 13 residues. The CDR3 protein is CSVGTSGRPEQYF. The CDR3 DNA reads TGCAGCGTTGGGACTAGCGGGAGGCCCGAGCAGTACTTC.

This chain links TRBV6-1 with TRBJ1-2; D remains ambiguous. Germline CDR1 reads MNHNS; CDR2 reads SASEGT. This CDR3 comprises 14 residues. The V gene lost 3 bases and the J gene lost 8 bases, with 16 bases spanning the gap. CDR3: CASSDPTEPRGYTF. Written as DNA, the CDR3 is TGTGCCAGCAGTGACCCGACGGAGCCCCGGGGCTACACCTTC.

The genes are TRBV5-8 and TRBJ1-5; 8 bases agree with TRBD1. V dropped 4 bases and J dropped 1; count of bases not matched to a gene: 7. The CDR3 loop spans 16 amino acids. Germline CDR1 SGHTS, CDR2 YDEGEE. In DNA, the CDR3 is TGTGCCAGCAGCGTAGACAGGGGTATCAGCAATCAGCCCCAGCATTTT. As protein: CASSVDRGISNQPQHF. The complete variable domain, with remaining parts taken from reference TRBV5-8 and TRBJ1-5, reads EAGVTQSPTHLIKTRGQQATLRCSPISGHTSVYWYQQALGLGLQFLLWYDEGEERNRGNFPPRFSGRQFPNYSSELNVNALELEDSALYLCASSVDRGISNQPQHFGDGTRLSIL.

V usage is TRBV3-1 (or the pseudogene TRBV3-2) and J usage is TRBJ1-5, with D possibly being TRBD1 (5 bases). Germline V gene lookup returns CDR1 LGHDT and CDR2 YNNKEL (reference sequence). The CDR3 is 15 amino acids. Trimming shortened V by 5 bases and J by 5 bases, and 16 bases separated the two germline ends. CDR3 loop: CASSWGPVVDQPQHF. In DNA, the CDR3 is TGTGCCAGCAGCTGGGGCCCGGTGGTGGATCAGCCCCAGCATTTT.

The chain recombines TRBV3-1 (or the pseudogene TRBV3-2) with TRBJ1-5; 7 nucleotides agree with TRBD1. J lost 0 bases, V lost 3 bases, and 2 bases had no gene match. This CDR3 has 15 amino acids. The germline gives CDR1 LGHDT, CDR2 YNNKEL (reference sequence). CDR3 region: CASSQTGFSNQPQHF. The CDR3 nucleotides read TGTGCCAGCAGCCAGACAGGGTTTAGCAATCAGCCCCAGCATTTT.

This chain links TRBV11-2 with TRBJ1-6; no reliable D call. Per the germline V gene, CDR1 is SGHAT and CDR2 is FQNNGV. The V end lost 3 bases, the J end lost 8 bases, and 8 bases lay between the germline ends. The length of the CDR3 is 13 residues. The CDR3 nucleotides are TGTGCCAGCAGCTTCACTCGGGATTCACCCCTCCACTTT. This gives the protein CASSFTRDSPLHF.

The chain uses TRBV15 and TRBJ1-6; maybe TRBD1 (5 bases). Trimming took 3 bases from V and 7 from J, leaving 19 bases between them. The CDR3 is made up of 17 amino acids. Germline CDR1 and CDR2: LNHNV and YYDKDF (reference sequence). CDR3: CATSSFPLQVPNSPLHF. CDR3 in DNA: TGTGCCACCAGCAGTTTTCCGTTACAGGTTCCCAATTCACCCCTCCACTTT.

The chain employs TRBV6-5 and TRBJ2-3; TRBD2 matches at 7 bases. The CDR3 loop spans 14 amino acids. Germline V CDR1 and CDR2: MNHEY, SVGAGI. With V trimmed by 6 bases and J by 4 bases, 7 bases remained unmatched. CDR3 amino acids: CASRPTSASDTQYF. The CDR3, as DNA: TGTGCCAGCAGACCAACTAGCGCCTCAGATACGCAGTATTTT.

The CDR3, as DNA: TGTGCCAGCAGCTTCGTAAACACTGAAGCTTTCTTT. Translated: CASSFVNTEAFF. The chain joins TRBV7-9 to TRBJ1-1; D gene unclear. V lost 3 bases to trimming and J lost 2 bases, with 4 bases between them. Germline CDR1 and CDR2: SEHNR and FQNEAQ (reference sequence). This CDR3 contains 12 residues.